This TCR beta chain stems from a study of blood T cell repertoires in COVID-19. Study as a whole: Samples came from the United States, Italy and Spain, spanning acute and convalescent COVID-19.

This clone came up once. Profiled with immunoSEQ multiplex PCR; TCRdb holds only in-frame clones, not every one. The sample holds 250,000 to 350,000 clones; more than 70% are singletons and the top ten take 6.5% to 9.5%. The specimen sequenced was peripheral blood. The source is a woman between 45 and 65 years old who had recovered from COVID-19.

CDR3: CSVEDRNRSPEAFF. The CDR3 coding sequence is TGCAGCGTTGAAGACAGGAACAGGTCCCCTGAAGCTTTCTTT. This chain joins TRBV29-1 and TRBJ1-1, with a tentative D call TRBD1 (5 bases). The V end lost 0 bases, the J end lost 6 bases, and 14 bases lay between the germline ends. Germline CDR1 is SQVTM and CDR2 is ANQGSEA. The CDR3 is 14 residues long.